A selection of T cell receptor beta chains follows, all from one sample in a study of T cell responses to AZD1222 COVID-19 vaccine. Sequenced by immunoSEQ multiplex PCR; TCRdb stores in-frame clones only, minus some. The repertoire holds about 83,000 clones, approximately 85% seen once, with 3.4% in the top ten. The sequencing here drew on peripheral blood, taken 28 days after the second AZD1222 dose. The receptors derive from an adult who received the AZD1222 COVID-19 vaccine. The CDR3 runs from the conserved cysteine through the conserved F or W. The order of the fields is D gene, V gene, clone size, J gene, CDR3 DNA, CDR3 protein. The D gene is left open where the match is weak. Only some rows state a clone size, as once, few, many or a class for expanded clones.

D gene: NA
V gene: TRBV3-1/TRBV3-2
clone size: NA
J gene: TRBJ1-4
CDR3 DNA: TGTGCCAGCAGCCAGTCACGGAGTAATGAAAAACTGTTTTTT
CDR3 protein: CASSQSRSNEKLFF

D gene: NA
V gene: TRBV28
clone size: NA
J gene: TRBJ1-2
CDR3 DNA: TGTGCCAGCAGGTCCCTTTGGGATGGCTACACCTTC
CDR3 protein: CASRSLWDGYTF

D gene: TRBD1
V gene: TRBV19
clone size: NA
J gene: TRBJ1-6
CDR3 DNA: TGTGCCAGTACCCTACCCGGACAGGGGGCTTTCGTAAATTCACCCCTCCACTTT
CDR3 protein: CASTLPGQGAFVNSPLHF

D gene: TRBD1
V gene: TRBV18
clone size: NA
J gene: TRBJ1-1
CDR3 DNA: TGTGCCAGCTCACCGGACAGGGGGTTCTCTGAAGCTTTCTTT
CDR3 protein: CASSPDRGFSEAFF

D gene: NA
V gene: TRBV4-1
clone size: NA
J gene: TRBJ2-7
CDR3 DNA: TGCGCCAGCAGCCAAGAACCACAGGGGAGGAACGAGCAGTACTTC
CDR3 protein: CASSQEPQGRNEQYF

D gene: TRBD1
V gene: TRBV28
clone size: NA
J gene: TRBJ1-5
CDR3 DNA: TGTGCCAGCAGTTTATCGGACAGGGGAAGCCAGCCCCAGCATTTT
CDR3 protein: CASSLSDRGSQPQHF

D gene: TRBD1
V gene: TRBV20-1
clone size: NA
J gene: TRBJ1-3
CDR3 DNA: TGCAGTGCTAGTCAGGGACAGGGCTTTGGAAACACCATATATTTT
CDR3 protein: CSASQGQGFGNTIYF

D gene: TRBD1
V gene: TRBV4-1
clone size: NA
J gene: TRBJ1-5
CDR3 DNA: TGCGCCAGCAGCCAAGAAGCTGGACAGGGCAATCAGCCCCAGCATTTT
CDR3 protein: CASSQEAGQGNQPQHF

D gene: TRBD1
V gene: TRBV18
clone size: once
J gene: TRBJ1-4
CDR3 DNA: TGTGCCAGCTCCCGAAACGGACAGGCTGAAAAACTGTTTTTT
CDR3 protein: CASSRNGQAEKLFF

D gene: NA
V gene: TRBV6-1
clone size: few
J gene: TRBJ1-2
CDR3 DNA: TGTGCCAGCAGTGAATTAGGGGACCTCGGTGGCTACACCTTC
CDR3 protein: CASSELGDLGGYTF

D gene: NA
V gene: TRBV9
clone size: NA
J gene: TRBJ1-1
CDR3 DNA: TGTGCCAGCAGCGTAGCTACGGGTAACACTGAAGCTTTCTTT
CDR3 protein: CASSVATGNTEAFF

D gene: NA
V gene: TRBV15
clone size: NA
J gene: TRBJ1-5
CDR3 DNA: TGTGCCACCAGCAGAGACCGACAGTCTCAGCCCCAGCATTTT
CDR3 protein: CATSRDRQSQPQHF

D gene: TRBD2
V gene: TRBV7-3
clone size: NA
J gene: TRBJ2-2
CDR3 DNA: TGTGCCAGCAGCCTCGGACTAGCGGGGAACACCGGGGAGCTGTTTTTT
CDR3 protein: CASSLGLAGNTGELFF

D gene: NA
V gene: TRBV6-5
clone size: NA
J gene: TRBJ1-5
CDR3 DNA: TGTGCCGGGAAGACCGACAGCTATAGCAATCAGCCCCAGCATTTT
CDR3 protein: CAGKTDSYSNQPQHF

D gene: NA
V gene: TRBV18
clone size: NA
J gene: TRBJ2-7
CDR3 DNA: TGTGCCAGCTCTCCGACCAGCGTGGCCTCCTACGAGCAGTACTTC
CDR3 protein: CASSPTSVASYEQYF

D gene: TRBD2
V gene: TRBV5-6
clone size: NA
J gene: TRBJ2-3
CDR3 DNA: TGTGCCAGCAGCGTGACTAGCGGGACCCATAGCACAGATACGCAGTATTTT
CDR3 protein: CASSVTSGTHSTDTQYF

D gene: NA
V gene: TRBV18
clone size: few
J gene: TRBJ2-3
CDR3 DNA: TGTGCCAGCTCACCACCCCGGACAACGCAAGATACGCAGTATTTT
CDR3 protein: CASSPPRTTQDTQYF

D gene: NA
V gene: TRBV28
clone size: NA
J gene: TRBJ2-6
CDR3 DNA: TGTGCCAGCAGTTTAGAGTACAGCTCTGGGGCCAACGTCCTGACTTTC
CDR3 protein: CASSLEYSSGANVLTF

D gene: TRBD2
V gene: TRBV19
clone size: NA
J gene: TRBJ2-2
CDR3 DNA: TGTGCCAGTAGTAGACTAGCGGCGGTCAACACCGGGGAGCTGTTTTTT
CDR3 protein: CASSRLAAVNTGELFF

D gene: TRBD1
V gene: TRBV6-5
clone size: NA
J gene: TRBJ1-1
CDR3 DNA: TGTGCCAGCAGTTACGTCCAGGGGGGAACTGAAGCTTTCTTT
CDR3 protein: CASSYVQGGTEAFF

D gene: NA
V gene: TRBV19
clone size: NA
J gene: TRBJ1-2
CDR3 DNA: TGTGCCAGTACCCCCCGAGCAGCGAACTATGGCTACACCTTC
CDR3 protein: CASTPRAANYGYTF

D gene: TRBD2
V gene: TRBV10-3
clone size: NA
J gene: TRBJ2-2
CDR3 DNA: TGTGCCATCAGTGATAGGATAGCGGGAGCCGGGGAGCTGTTTTTT
CDR3 protein: CAISDRIAGAGELFF

D gene: NA
V gene: TRBV6-1
clone size: NA
J gene: TRBJ2-7
CDR3 DNA: TGTGCCAGCAGTGATCCCTCGGGCGGGTTGACCTACGAGCAGTACTTC
CDR3 protein: CASSDPSGGLTYEQYF

D gene: NA
V gene: TRBV5-4
clone size: few
J gene: TRBJ2-2
CDR3 DNA: TGTGCCAGCAGCTTTGGGGGGGCGTACAACACCGGGGAGCTGTTTTTT
CDR3 protein: CASSFGGAYNTGELFF

D gene: NA
V gene: TRBV6-5
clone size: NA
J gene: TRBJ1-2
CDR3 DNA: TGTGCCAGCAGTTACTGGCAGTCATCTAACTATGGCTACACCTTC
CDR3 protein: CASSYWQSSNYGYTF

D gene: NA
V gene: TRBV20-1
clone size: NA
J gene: TRBJ2-7
CDR3 DNA: TGCAGTGCTAGTCAGGGGGGTACCTACGAGCAGTACTTC
CDR3 protein: CSASQGGTYEQYF

D gene: TRBD1
V gene: TRBV5-5
clone size: NA
J gene: TRBJ1-1
CDR3 DNA: TGTGCCAGCAGCTTGGCCGGGACAGGGGTCACTGAAGCTTTCTTT
CDR3 protein: CASSLAGTGVTEAFF

D gene: NA
V gene: TRBV6-5
clone size: NA
J gene: TRBJ1-1
CDR3 DNA: TGTGCCAGCAGTTACAGGCAGATGCCGAACACTGAAGCTTTCTTT
CDR3 protein: CASSYRQMPNTEAFF

D gene: NA
V gene: TRBV5-6
clone size: NA
J gene: TRBJ2-7
CDR3 DNA: TGTGCCAGCAGCACAACAGGGTGGGACGAGCAGTACTTC
CDR3 protein: CASSTTGWDEQYF

D gene: NA
V gene: TRBV29-1
clone size: NA
J gene: TRBJ2-1
CDR3 DNA: TGCAGCGGGGGACTCACGAACATCAATGAGCAGTTCTTC
CDR3 protein: CSGGLTNINEQFF

D gene: NA
V gene: TRBV9
clone size: NA
J gene: TRBJ1-5
CDR3 DNA: TGTGCCAGCAGCGTGGGGGCTGGGGGCAATCAGCCCCAGCATTTT
CDR3 protein: CASSVGAGGNQPQHF

D gene: NA
V gene: TRBV30
clone size: NA
J gene: TRBJ1-1
CDR3 DNA: TGTGCCTGGAGTCGTACGTCTATGAACACTGAAGCTTTCTTT
CDR3 protein: CAWSRTSMNTEAFF

D gene: TRBD1
V gene: TRBV5-6
clone size: NA
J gene: TRBJ2-2
CDR3 DNA: TGTGCCAGCAGCATGGGACAGTACAAGGGCGGGGAGCTGTTTTTT
CDR3 protein: CASSMGQYKGGELFF

D gene: NA
V gene: TRBV18
clone size: few
J gene: TRBJ2-7
CDR3 DNA: TGTGCCAGCTCACTGGACCAGGGCCCCGAGCAGTACTTC
CDR3 protein: CASSLDQGPEQYF

D gene: TRBD2
V gene: TRBV15
clone size: NA
J gene: TRBJ2-3
CDR3 DNA: TGTGCCACCAGCGCCGGGACTAGCGCGGATACGCAGTATTTT
CDR3 protein: CATSAGTSADTQYF

D gene: NA
V gene: TRBV28
clone size: NA
J gene: TRBJ2-3
CDR3 DNA: TGTGCCAGCAGTTTTCGAGGAGGTCGGTCAGATACGCAGTATTTT
CDR3 protein: CASSFRGGRSDTQYF

D gene: NA
V gene: TRBV10-3
clone size: NA
J gene: TRBJ2-7
CDR3 DNA: TGTGCCATCAGTGAGTCCAGATACGAGCAGTACTTC
CDR3 protein: CAISESRYEQYF

D gene: NA
V gene: TRBV2
clone size: NA
J gene: TRBJ1-5
CDR3 DNA: TGTGCCAGCACCAGGGACTTCAATCAGCCCCAGCATTTT
CDR3 protein: CASTRDFNQPQHF

D gene: NA
V gene: TRBV28
clone size: NA
J gene: TRBJ1-6
CDR3 DNA: TGTGCCAGCAGTACGGTCTCCTATAATTCACCCCTCCACTTT
CDR3 protein: CASSTVSYNSPLHF

D gene: NA
V gene: TRBV28
clone size: NA
J gene: TRBJ1-2
CDR3 DNA: TGTGCCAGCAGTTTTTGGGGGGCCTACTATGGCTACACCTTC
CDR3 protein: CASSFWGAYYGYTF

D gene: TRBD1
V gene: TRBV28
clone size: NA
J gene: TRBJ1-5
CDR3 DNA: TGTGCCACCAAACAGGGGGCGCCGGGCAATCAGCCCCAGCATTTT
CDR3 protein: CATKQGAPGNQPQHF

D gene: NA
V gene: TRBV6-5
clone size: NA
J gene: TRBJ1-6
CDR3 DNA: TGTGCCAGCACCCCCCGGGGCGTCTCAGATTCACCCCTCCACTTT
CDR3 protein: CASTPRGVSDSPLHF

D gene: NA
V gene: TRBV7-3
clone size: NA
J gene: TRBJ2-5
CDR3 DNA: TGTGCCAGCAGCTTAAGTCCCGGACCCCAAGAGACCCAGTACTTC
CDR3 protein: CASSLSPGPQETQYF

D gene: NA
V gene: TRBV19
clone size: NA
J gene: TRBJ1-2
CDR3 DNA: TGTGCCAGTAGTATGGGGTTGGGCTACACCTTC
CDR3 protein: CASSMGLGYTF

D gene: NA
V gene: TRBV27
clone size: NA
J gene: TRBJ1-1
CDR3 DNA: TGTGCCAGCAGTTCCCGAGGGAACACTGAAGCTTTCTTT
CDR3 protein: CASSSRGNTEAFF

D gene: TRBD1
V gene: TRBV30
clone size: NA
J gene: TRBJ1-2
CDR3 DNA: TGTGCCTGGACTCCAGACAGGGGTGCTGGCTACACCTTC
CDR3 protein: CAWTPDRGAGYTF

D gene: NA
V gene: TRBV2
clone size: NA
J gene: TRBJ2-2
CDR3 DNA: TGTGCCAGCAGTGATGGAGGTCTGGACGGGGAGCTGTTTTTT
CDR3 protein: CASSDGGLDGELFF

D gene: NA
V gene: TRBV30
clone size: NA
J gene: TRBJ2-3
CDR3 DNA: TGTGCCTGGTCTGAGGGGAGTTACACAGATACGCAGTATTTT
CDR3 protein: CAWSEGSYTDTQYF

D gene: NA
V gene: TRBV7-8
clone size: NA
J gene: TRBJ2-5
CDR3 DNA: TGTGCCAGCAGCTTAGATGGCACCCAGGGAGAGACCCAGTACTTC
CDR3 protein: CASSLDGTQGETQYF

D gene: TRBD1
V gene: TRBV6-2/TRBV6-3
clone size: NA
J gene: TRBJ1-1
CDR3 DNA: TGTGCCAGCAGCTTGGGACAGGGGAGGAGCACTGAAGCTTTCTTT
CDR3 protein: CASSLGQGRSTEAFF

D gene: NA
V gene: TRBV6-5
clone size: NA
J gene: TRBJ1-6
CDR3 DNA: TGTGCCAGCAGTTACTCTCCGACCAATTCACCCCTCCACTTT
CDR3 protein: CASSYSPTNSPLHF

D gene: TRBD1
V gene: TRBV9
clone size: NA
J gene: TRBJ2-2
CDR3 DNA: TGTGCCAGCAGCCCCGGGGGACAGGGCAGCACCGGGGAGCTGTTTTTT
CDR3 protein: CASSPGGQGSTGELFF

D gene: NA
V gene: TRBV5-1
clone size: NA
J gene: TRBJ2-3
CDR3 DNA: TGCGCCAGCAGCTTGGGGGTAGCAGCAGAGACAGATACGCAGTATTTT
CDR3 protein: CASSLGVAAETDTQYF

D gene: NA
V gene: TRBV29-1
clone size: NA
J gene: TRBJ1-3
CDR3 DNA: TGCAGCGTTGCCGCTGGAAACACCATATATTTT
CDR3 protein: CSVAAGNTIYF

D gene: TRBD1
V gene: TRBV30
clone size: NA
J gene: TRBJ2-7
CDR3 DNA: TGTGCCTGGAGTATAACAGGGACAGGGCCAGGCGAGCAGTACTTC
CDR3 protein: CAWSITGTGPGEQYF